This T cell receptor (beta chain) originates from a study of shared clonotypes between healthy human individuals (TCRdb year 2020). As for the study more broadly: The cohort comprised a couple of women and three men aged 18 to 49 years. The study deeply sequenced blood TCR repertoires of about 5 healthy adults to estimate repertoire size and the extent of clonotype sharing between individuals. Leukapheresis yielded between about 0.94 and 9.5 billion PBMCs per donor. To increase sequencing depth and limit assay-specific biases, TCR repertoire library preparation and sequencing were carried out by different laboratories using diverse techniques. For each donor, three plates each were used for CD4 naive and CD4 memory, two plates were used for CD8 naive, and one plate was used for CD8 memory. What the research found in general, with its limitations: When several donors were compared, the shared fraction of clonotypes was approximately 5% for naive CD4, roughly 3.4% for naive CD8, 2% to 2.5% for memory CD4, and about 0.36% for memory CD8. The genetic and exposure-history diversity represented was limited by the small number of donors. Sampling was restricted to blood, and TCR repertoires in tissue are likely to differ from TCR repertoires in blood. Based on pairwise subsampling, the degree of clonotype sharing among donors was expected to be affected by sequencing depth. Larger estimated clonotype richness was generally found for naive subsets than for memory subsets. Incomplete sequencing was indicated by rarefaction of sorted-subset datasets, despite the large sequencing depth. Higher generation probabilities were observed for clonotypes shared by all four sorted-subset donors than for non-shared clonotypes.

Trimming removed 1 base from V and 2 bases from J, leaving 3 bases between the germline ends. Measured from the cysteine to the phenylalanine, the CDR3 is 14 residues long. Only the CDR3 portion is preserved as DNA: 42 bases, with reading frame beginning at the first base. The germline V gene encodes CDR1 SGHAT and CDR2 FQNNGV. Remarks on this clone: There is no known antigen for this receptor. Base qualities are missing; no much larger clone stands one base away.

Donors were healthy HIV-negative adults with no recently reported acute infections or vaccinations. All donors were Caucasian adults living in Nashville, Tennessee, USA. CD4+ T cells were enriched by magnetic negative selection, after which naive cells were positively selected on CD45RA and the negative fraction was taken as the memory subset. Blood was collected by leukapheresis, and PBMCs were isolated by Ficoll-Histopaque density gradient centrifugation and then cryopreserved in liquid nitrogen vapor phase. Analytical flow cytometry was used to check the purity and quantity of each magnetically sorted T cell population. Genomic DNA was isolated from each sorted fraction and quantified by UV absorbance on a Nanodrop 2000c. Using the deep immunoSEQ assay, TCR CDR3 regions were amplified from genomic DNA by multiplex PCR. Genomic DNA extracted from each cell subset was distributed evenly over all wells of several immunoSEQ 96-well plates, and each plate served as one replicate. For sorted subsets, each replicate PCR was loaded with 200 to 250 ng genomic DNA, equivalent to some 31,000 T cell genomes. Purified libraries were measured with a Qubit 3.0 fluorometer, size-checked on a Bioanalyzer 2100, and measured again with the KAPA Library Quantification kit. Each immunoSEQ 96-well plate was sequenced on its own single-read 150-cycle Illumina NextSeq 550 flow cell. In the authors' own workflow: The immunoSEQ output contained only junctional sequences without quality scores, so filtering could not match that applied to full-length reads. Sequences were annotated with PyIR, a Python wrapper for IgBLAST v1.9, and V/J genes and CDR3 were assigned using IMGT germline references. Reads were removed for weak V/J assignments (E-value above 1e-6), missing CDR3, stop codons, out-of-frame junctions, or ambiguous translated residues. V3J clonotypes were defined as sequences sharing the same inferred V gene, J gene, and CDR3 amino acid sequence. Percentage overlap between repertoires was computed as shared unique clonotypes divided by the size of the smaller repertoire. Three approaches were used to assess repertoire richness: RTK rarefaction, the Chao1 estimator, and Recon v2.1 estimates of unobserved clonotypes. OLGA was used to compute generation probabilities for all TCRbeta clonotypes that the gDNA method yielded from several donors. What TCRdb holds here is the immuneACCESS table cut down to in-frame rearrangements. Part of the clones is not present; checked against another copy, under half of the missing clones reflect an unresolved V gene, and the others are unexplained. V and J calls and clone size are copied from that table; D and trimming were computed from the DNA. This sample is represented by some 1.5 million clones; around 98% of them were singletons. Around 0.47% of the sample is taken by the ten largest.

Sequencing used naive CD4+ T cells sorted from blood. Explained via the paper, the cell subset or site label denotes: CD45RA+ positively selected. The chain is assembled from TRBV11-2 and TRBJ2-6, with no D gene named confidently. This sequence originates from a man aged 30 to 39 in good health. The nucleotides are TGTGCCAGCAGCTTAGGGGCTGGGGCCAACGTCCTGACTTTC. This yields the protein CASSLGAGANVLTF.